This T cell receptor (beta chain) was sequenced for a study of T cell repertoires in cytomegalovirus infection. Remarks on this clonotype: The target antigen is unknown.

TCRdb re-called the reads with MiXCR, one entry per CDR3 protein. The sample has 95,000 to 150,000 distinct CDR3 sequences, 32% seen once. This sample comprised CD8+ T cells from cultured PBMCs, obtained from culture after CMV antigen stimulation. The clonotype originates from a human donor in good health (CMV status not recorded). Some clones in this sample may be carry-over from other donors' samples.

CDR3: CASHPHETGPYGYTF. Written as DNA, the CDR3 is TGCGCCAGCCACCCCCACGAGACAGGACCCTATGGCTACACCTTC. V is TRBV4-1 and J is TRBJ1-2; perhaps TRBD1 as D (6 bases). Germline V gene lookup returns CDR1 MGHRA and CDR2 YSYEKL. V dropped 8 bases and J dropped 4 bases, with 20 bases sitting between them. The CDR3 runs to 15 residues.